Below are 9 T cell receptor beta chains sequenced from a single sample in a study of control samples from healthy donors and cancer patients. Profiled with immunoSEQ multiplex PCR; TCRdb holds only in-frame clones, not every one. This sample has about 12,000 clones, with 85% to 90% found just once. Sequencing used formalin-fixed, paraffin-embedded tissue. The source of these receptors is a male donor with melanoma.

The chain combines TRBV10-3 with TRBJ2-7; possibly TRBD2 for D (5 bases). The CDR3 consists of 12 residues. The germline CDR1 and CDR2 sequences are ENHRY and SYGVKD. V lost 10 bases and J lost 0, with 10 bases in between. CDR3 in amino acids: CATKGGSYEQYV. Written as DNA, the CDR3 is TGTGCCACCAAAGGAGGCTCCTACGAGCAGTACGTC.

This clone was observed a single time. The V call is TRBV4-3, the J call TRBJ1-1, with D hard to call. V was shortened by 0 bases and J by 0 bases, with 5 bases between the two germline ends. From germline, CDR1 is LGHNA and CDR2 YSLEER. The CDR3 is made up of 14 amino acids. In nucleotides, the CDR3 is TGCGCCAGCAGCCAAGACAGGTTGAACACTGAAGCTTTCTTT. Translated: CASSQDRLNTEAFF.

This clone was recorded a few times. The chain is built from TRBV7-8 and TRBJ2-7, with D possibly TRBD2 on 5 matching bases. Germline CDR1 and CDR2: SGHVS and FQNEAQ. This CDR3 is built from 13 residues. V was pared by 7 bases and J by 6 bases, with 16 bases between. The CDR3, as DNA: TGTGCCAGCACCAACGGGGTAACGGGCGAGCAGTACTTC. This codes for CASTNGVTGEQYF.

In regard to this clone: At one of its ends the junction is not consistent with the germline gene, which may arise from a read error. The J gene is TRBJ2-7, the V gene TRBV5-1; D perhaps matches TRBD2 (5 bases). Germline values: CDR1 SGHRS, CDR2 YFSETQ. The CDR3 runs to 15 residues. This CDR3 is CASSLGVEVAHEQYF. CDR3 bases: TGCGCCAGCAGTTTGGGAGTCGAAGTAGCCCACGAGCAGTACTTC.

A single count supports this clone. The rearrangement joins TRBV4-1 to TRBJ2-7, with TRBD2 matching over 11 bases. This CDR3 is built from 15 residues. The germline V gene encodes CDR1 MGHRA and CDR2 YSYEKL. V shed 3 bases and J 0 bases; nucleotides not matched to a gene: 1. The CDR3 DNA reads as TGCGCCAGCAGCCAGGGACTAGCGGCCTCCTACGAGCAGTACTTC. Translation: CASSQGLAASYEQYF.

The rearrangement joins TRBV18 to TRBJ1-6; possible D gene TRBD1, 5 bases. Trimming removed 3 bases from V and 4 bases from J, with 16 bases in between. The CDR3 has 17 amino acids. CDR1 and CDR2 from the germline V gene are KGHSH and LQKENI. The CDR3 coding sequence is TGTGCCAGCTCACCTTTGCCATGGACAACTTATAATTCACCCCTCCACTTT. Translation: CASSPLPWTTYNSPLHF. Combining the CDR3 with reference TRBV18 and TRBJ1-6 gives the whole variable domain NAGVMQNPRHLVRRRGQEARLRCSPMKGHSHVYWYRQLPEEGLKFMVYLQKENIIDESGMPKERFSAEFPKEGPSILRIQQVVRGDSAAYFCASSPLPWTTYNSPLHFGNGTRLTVT.

The V and J genes are TRBV6-5 and TRBJ1-1; D is ambiguous. V was cut by 8 bases and J by 2 bases, with 18 bases left in between. CDR3 size: 15 residues. The germline V gene has CDR1 MNHEY and CDR2 SVGAGI. In nucleotides, the CDR3 is TGTGCCAGCTCACGGCACATACTGGAAAACACTGAAGCTTTCTTT. This translates into CASSRHILENTEAFF.

In nucleotides, the CDR3 is TGTGCCAGCAGCACCCTGGACAGGGGGGCGTACCAAGAGACCCAGTACTTC. This sequence encodes CASSTLDRGAYQETQYF. The gene calls are TRBV9 and TRBJ2-5; 10 bases line up with TRBD1. Germline loops: CDR1 SGDLS, CDR2 YYNGEE. The J segment lost 0 bases and the V segment lost 4 bases, leaving 9 bases of the junction unmatched. The CDR3 sequence is 17 residues long.

The chain recombines TRBV19 with TRBJ2-1; 8 nucleotides line up with TRBD2. The germline V gene has CDR1 LNHDA and CDR2 SQIVND (reference sequence). The CDR3 is 14 residues long. Unmatched junction bases numbered 2, after V lost 1 base and J lost 6 bases. The CDR3 bases are TGTGCCAGTAGTATAGTAGCGGGGCTCAATGAGCAGTTCTTC. This gives the protein CASSIVAGLNEQFF.